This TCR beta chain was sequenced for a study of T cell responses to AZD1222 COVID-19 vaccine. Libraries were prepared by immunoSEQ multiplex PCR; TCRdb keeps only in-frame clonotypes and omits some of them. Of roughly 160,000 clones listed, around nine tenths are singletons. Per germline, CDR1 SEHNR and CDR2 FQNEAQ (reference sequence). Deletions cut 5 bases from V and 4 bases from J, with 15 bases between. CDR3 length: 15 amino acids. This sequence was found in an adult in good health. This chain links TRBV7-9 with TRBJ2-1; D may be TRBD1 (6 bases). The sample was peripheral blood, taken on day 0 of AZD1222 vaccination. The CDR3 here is CASSASGTPYNEQFF. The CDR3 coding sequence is TGTGCCAGCAGCGCATCCGGGACACCTTACAATGAGCAGTTCTTC.